This TCR beta chain was captured by sequencing in a study of beta chain features in type 1 diabetes. Study-wide findings and caveats: Shorter templates may be favored by PCR, equally so in patients and controls. Across all four CD4+ subsets, people with type 1 diabetes showed modestly shorter TCRB CDR3s.

Sorting of CD4+ naive, central memory, regulatory and stem cell-like memory cells was performed via CD45RO/CCR7/CD25/CD127/CD95/CD27. As every portion of the isolated RNA was reverse transcribed, the sequencing read expressed TCRB transcripts. Some clones are missing from TCRdb's copy, which holds only in-frame ones; the method was immunoSEQ multiplex PCR. The sample shows around 340,000 clones, around 9% of them seen only once. The germline V gene encodes CDR1 ENHRY and CDR2 SYGVKD. The CDR3 has 15 residues. V dropped 4 bases and J dropped 6; count of bases not matched to a gene: 10. The sample holds a few counts of this clone. Its antigen is currently unknown.

This clonotype was obtained from a man between 25 and 39 years old with type 1 diabetes. Sequencing was done on a sample of central memory CD4+ T cells from blood. The chain has TRBV10-3 and TRBJ2-3, with TRBD2 matching over 7 bases. The CDR3 here is CAISGEGLGGDTQYF. The DNA of the CDR3 is TGTGCCATCAGTGGTGAAGGACTCGGGGGGGATACGCAGTATTTT.